This TCR beta chain appears in the sequencing data of a study of somatic mutations in cytotoxic T cells in rheumatoid arthritis. The CDR3 has 16 residues. Germline V lookup: CDR1 MNHEY, CDR2 SVGAGI. The V gene end was trimmed by 0 bases and the J gene end by 5 bases; junction bases not matched to a gene: 8. Clones were read by immunoSEQ multiplex PCR, and TCRdb kept only the in-frame ones, dropping some. Of 20,000 or so clones listed, approximately 80% are singletons. The source of this sequence is a woman between 45 and 65 years old in good health. Sequencing was performed on CD8+ T cells sorted from blood. The chain recombines TRBV6-5 with TRBJ2-7, with 9 bases fitting TRBD1. CDR3 region: CASSYSQGADVDEQYF. The CDR3, as DNA: TGTGCCAGCAGTTACTCACAGGGGGCTGACGTCGACGAGCAGTACTTC.